This T cell receptor beta chain emerged from a study of cytomegalovirus exposure and HLA in healthy donors. This CDR3 has 14 residues. CDR1 is MGHRA, CDR2 YSYEKL, per germline. PCR primers comprised 60 Vbeta and 13 Jbeta primers. The protocol was immunoSEQ multiplex PCR, while the TCRdb copy is restricted to in-frame clones and leaves out a portion. The sample lists some 140,000 clones, 80% occurring once. On this clone itself: Mismatch with germline at one junction end may stem from a read error.

The material sequenced was PBMCs. The origin of this receptor is a male donor in good health and CMV-seropositive. The V and J genes are TRBV4-1 and TRBJ2-7; TRBD1 is a possible D gene (5 bases). CDR3 in DNA: TGCGCCAGCAGCCAAGGACAGTACTCCGACGAGCAGTACTTC. This gives the protein CASSQGQYSDEQYF.